One sample yielded the 27 T cell receptor beta chains listed below, sequenced in a study of shared clonotypes between healthy human individuals. This table comes from immunoSEQ multiplex PCR, and its TCRdb copy is limited to in-frame clones, with some not included. The sample records over 2 million clones, roughly 94% being singletons. Naive CD8 cells were CD45RO-negative, positively selected for CCR7, excluding terminally differentiated effector memory CD45RA+ cells. The material sequenced was naive CD8+ T cells sorted from blood. The receptors shown here come from a man between 18 and 29 years old in good health.

This clone was found once. This chain joins TRBV7-6 and TRBJ2-3; 13 bases are shared with TRBD2. CDR3 size: 16 residues. Trimming at V came to 4 bases and at J to 0 bases, leaving 1 base not matched to a gene. The germline V gene has CDR1 SGHVS and CDR2 FNYEAQ. Here the CDR3 DNA reads TGTGCCAGCAGCTCGGGACTAGCGGGAAGCACAGATACGCAGTATTTT. The encoded protein is CASSSGLAGSTDTQYF.

As to this clone: The same CDR3 is also encoded by other DNA sequences in this sample. The rearrangement joins TRBV7-9 to TRBJ2-5, with D uncertain. Germline V lookup: CDR1 SEHNR, CDR2 FQNEAQ (reference sequence). V gave up 1 base and J gave up 2 bases, with 8 bases separating them. The CDR3 contains 14 residues. CDR3 DNA: TGTGCCAGCAGCTTAGGCGGTTTACAAGAGACCCAGTACTTC. It specifies CASSLGGLQETQYF.

This clone was counted once. The chain combines TRBV15 with TRBJ2-7; tentatively, D is TRBD2 (6 bases). V was cut by 3 bases and J by 7 bases, with 22 bases left in between. This CDR3 contains 16 residues. Germline assignment: CDR1 LNHNV and CDR2 YYDKDF (reference sequence). CDR3 sequence (DNA): TGTGCCACCAGCAGCCCCCTGGCGGGCTCAGCGGGTGAGCAGTACTTC. Protein sequence: CATSSPLAGSAGEQYF.

The table lists this clone with a count of one. The J gene is TRBJ2-5, the V gene TRBV14; D is unresolved. Germline CDR1 SGHDN, CDR2 FVKESK. V was trimmed by 1 base and J by 5 bases, leaving 14 bases between them. This CDR3 is built from 15 residues. CDR3 amino acids: CASSQGSGSVETQYF. In nucleotides, the CDR3 is TGTGCCAGCAGCCAAGGGTCTGGCAGCGTGGAGACCCAGTACTTC.

The gene calls are TRBV28 and TRBJ1-6; D call uncertain. The length of the CDR3 is 14 residues. Between the trimmed V and J ends, which lost 6 bases and 7 bases, there was a span of 13 bases. Germline V gene data show CDR1 as MDHEN and CDR2 as SYDVKM. The CDR3: CASSPSSRNSPLHF. Written as DNA, the CDR3 is TGTGCCAGCAGCCCGTCCTCTCGGAATTCACCCCTCCACTTT.

The J gene is TRBJ2-4, the V gene TRBV5-1, with a tentative D call TRBD1 (6 bases). The CDR3 is 12 residues long. V was clipped by 5 bases and J by 8 bases, with 11 bases between them. Germline assignment: CDR1 SGHRS and CDR2 YFSETQ. CDR3 coding DNA: TGCGCCAGCAGTACTACAGGGTACATTCAGTACTTC. Encoded protein: CASSTTGYIQYF.

V gene TRBV30 combines with J gene TRBJ2-3; D remains unclear. The CDR3 is 11 amino acids. V dropped 4 bases and J dropped 6 bases, with 8 bases sitting between them. Looked up from germline, CDR1 is GTSNPN and CDR2 is SVGIG (reference sequence). The CDR3 reads CAWTDGDTQYF. The DNA for the CDR3 is TGTGCCTGGACTGACGGGGATACGCAGTATTTT.

The chain recombines TRBV7-8 with TRBJ1-1; 7 positions agree with TRBD1. The length of the CDR3 is 17 residues. Germline-derived CDR1 and CDR2 are SGHVS and FQNEAQ. V lost 2 bases, J lost 5 bases, and 14 bases stayed unmatched. CDR3 sequence (DNA): TGTGCCAGCAGCTTAATCACCTTCAGGGGGATAGGAACTGAAGCTTTCTTT. This gives the protein CASSLITFRGIGTEAFF.

The chain has TRBV10-3 and TRBJ2-2; D is unclear. V lost 8 bases and J 2 bases, leaving 9 bases between the germline ends. Germline V CDR1 and CDR2: ENHRY, SYGVKD. The CDR3 runs 13 residues. The CDR3 protein is CAILVDNTGELFF. The CDR3 bases are TGTGCCATCCTCGTCGACAACACCGGGGAGCTGTTTTTT.

The chain has TRBV27 and TRBJ1-6, with TRBD1 as a possible D gene (5 bases). The CDR3 totals 18 residues. Germline CDR1 MNHEY, CDR2 SMNVEV (reference sequence). V shed 5 bases and J shed 6 bases, with 23 bases lying between them. The CDR3 DNA sequence: TGTGCCAGCAGTCCCATGGGGGTAGAGACGCCACTTAATTCACCCCTCCACTTT. Translation gives CASSPMGVETPLNSPLHF.

This clone was picked up one time. The chain combines TRBV27 with TRBJ2-7, with D perhaps TRBD2 (5 bases). Germline V lookup: CDR1 MNHEY, CDR2 SMNVEV (reference sequence). Trimming cost V 1 base and J 10 bases, with 17 bases left between them. The CDR3 has 14 residues. CDR3 protein: CASSLLWLTGIQYF. For the CDR3, the DNA is TGTGCCAGCAGTTTATTGTGGTTGACGGGGATTCAGTACTTC.

The rearrangement uses TRBV4-1 and TRBJ2-5; possible D gene TRBD2, 5 bases. CDR1 and CDR2 from the germline V gene are MGHRA and YSYEKL. V lost 3 bases and J 5 bases, leaving 7 bases between the germline ends. CDR3 length: 12 amino acids. For the CDR3, the DNA is TGCGCCAGCAGCCATGCGGGTGAGACCCAGTACTTC. Translation: CASSHAGETQYF.

CDR3 nucleotides: TGCGCCAGCAGCTTGGAGTTAACAGGGCTGACCGGGGAGCTGTTTTTT. This sequence encodes CASSLELTGLTGELFF. The J gene is TRBJ2-2, the V gene TRBV5-1, with D possibly matching TRBD1 (6 bases). CDR1 and CDR2 (germline): SGHRS, YFSETQ. With 0 bases removed from V and 5 bases from J, the gap between germline ends came to 14 bases. This CDR3 is 16 amino acids long. Variable domain in full (rest from reference TRBV5-1 and TRBJ2-2): KAGVTQTPRYLIKTRGQQVTLSCSPISGHRSVSWYQQTPGQGLQFLFEYFSETQRNKGNFPGRFSGRQFSNSRSEMNVSTLELGDSALYLCASSLELTGLTGELFFGEGSRLTVL.

The chain joins TRBV27 to TRBJ1-1; 7 bases agree with TRBD1. CDR1 is MNHEY, CDR2 SMNVEV, per germline (reference sequence). This CDR3 region has 14 residues. With 5 bases clipped from V and 2 bases from J, the junction kept 5 bases outside the gene matches. The CDR3 sequence is CASSTDRLNTEAFF. Written as DNA, the CDR3 is TGTGCCAGCAGTACGGACAGGCTCAACACTGAAGCTTTCTTT.

This chain joins TRBV27 and TRBJ1-2; TRBD1 might be the D (5 bases). V lost 6 bases and J 8 bases, leaving 16 bases between the germline ends. The CDR3 is made up of 13 amino acids. Germline V gives CDR1 MNHEY, CDR2 SMNVEV (reference sequence). The CDR3 loop is CASSRTGGSGYTF. CDR3 coding DNA: TGTGCCAGCAGCCGGACGGGGGGGAGCGGCTACACCTTC.

V is TRBV5-6 and J is TRBJ1-3, with TRBD1 matching 8 bases. There are 16 residues in the CDR3. After removal of 4 bases from V and 0 bases from J, the junction contained 6 bases not matched to a gene. Germline-derived CDR1 and CDR2 are SGHDT and YYEEEE. CDR3 in amino acids: CASSPGQGASGNTIYF. DNA of the CDR3: TGTGCCAGCAGCCCTGGACAGGGCGCCTCTGGAAACACCATATATTTT.

CDR3 DNA sequence: TGCGCCAGCAGCCGAAGTGCCGGGGTGGGTCTCTACGAGCAGTACTTC. Translated: CASSRSAGVGLYEQYF. The V call is TRBV4-1, the J call TRBJ2-7; the D gene is possibly TRBD2 (5 bases). CDR1 is MGHRA, CDR2 YSYEKL, per germline. The CDR3 is 16 residues long. Trimming removed 4 bases from V and 3 bases from J, with 19 bases in between.

The J gene is TRBJ2-5, the V gene TRBV5-1; maybe TRBD2 (7 bases). Germline values: CDR1 SGHRS, CDR2 YFSETQ. V was trimmed by 4 bases and J by 4 bases, leaving 29 bases between them. The CDR3 covers 19 residues. The chain's CDR3 is CASSHPSTNRGAQGETQYF. The CDR3, as DNA: TGCGCCAGCAGCCACCCCTCGACTAACCGGGGGGCCCAAGGAGAGACCCAGTACTTC.

This clone appeared once. This chain connects TRBV2 to TRBJ2-5, with D perhaps matching TRBD1 or TRBD2 (5 bases each). The CDR3 totals 12 residues. CDR1 is SNHLY, CDR2 FYNNEI, per germline. The V and J ends lost 8 bases and 4 bases respectively, with 11 bases between them. The CDR3 nucleotides read TGTGCCAGCGAGGGGACCGCAGAGACCCAGTACTTC. This translates into CASEGTAETQYF. The full variable domain, rest sourced from reference TRBV2 and TRBJ2-5, is EPEVTQTPSHQVTQMGQEVILRCVPISNHLYFYWYRQILGQKVEFLVSFYNNEISEKSEIFDDQFSVERPDGSNFTLKIRSTKLEDSAMYFCASEGTAETQYFGPGTRLLVL.

Concerning this clone: Relative to the germline gene, one junction end is altered; a read error may explain this. The chain carries TRBV4-3 and TRBJ2-1; 10 nucleotides align to TRBD2. The germline V gene encodes CDR1 LGHNA and CDR2 YSLEER. CDR3 length equals 16 residues. Written as DNA, the CDR3 is TGCGCCAGCAGCCAAGATTCCGGAACTAGCGGGAATGGGCAGTTCTTC. It is translated as CASSQDSGTSGNGQFF.

About this clone: Within the sample, other DNA sequences also encode this same CDR3. The CDR3 region has the DNA TGTGCCAGCAGCTTAGTCAGCATGAACACTGAAGCTTTCTTT. It is translated as CASSLVSMNTEAFF. The rearrangement joins TRBV7-8 to TRBJ1-1; the D is unclear. This CDR3 has 14 residues. V lost 1 base to trimming and J lost 0 bases, with 6 bases between them. Germline lookup yields CDR1 SGHVS and CDR2 FQNEAQ. The variable domain in full, completed from reference TRBV7-8 and TRBJ1-1, reads GAGVSQSPRYKVAKRGQDVALRCDPISGHVSLFWYQQALGQGPEFLTYFQNEAQLDKSGLPSDRFFAERPEGSVSTLKIQRTQQEDSAVYLCASSLVSMNTEAFFGQGTRLTVV.

The chain employs TRBV13 and TRBJ1-6; no clear D gene. V dropped 5 bases and J dropped 0 bases, with 14 bases sitting between them. The CDR3 is made up of 17 amino acids. The germline V gene has CDR1 PRHDT and CDR2 FYEKMQ (reference sequence). In nucleotides, the CDR3 is TGTGCCAGCAGCCTCGGACGGTTAAGCTCCTATAATTCACCCCTCCACTTT. Amino acids: CASSLGRLSSYNSPLHF.

The chain links TRBV13 to TRBJ2-1; TRBD2 matches 12 bases. Trimming took 4 bases from V and 8 from J; bases not matched to a gene: 12. Germline V CDR1 and CDR2: PRHDT, FYEKMQ (reference sequence). The CDR3 sequence is 17 residues long. The CDR3, as DNA: TGTGCCAGCAGCTCGAGGACTAGCGGGATTTTTGGCGATGAGCAGTTCTTC. Its translation is CASSSRTSGIFGDEQFF. The whole variable domain, remainder taken from reference TRBV13 and TRBJ2-1, is AAGVIQSPRHLIKEKRETATLKCYPIPRHDTVYWYQQGPGQDPQFLISFYEKMQSDKGSIPDRFSAQQFSDYHSELNMSSLELGDSALYFCASSSRTSGIFGDEQFFGPGTRLTVL.

The J gene is TRBJ1-1, the V gene TRBV18, with D unresolved. The CDR3 is made up of 14 amino acids. CDR1 KGHSH and CDR2 LQKENI come from the germline V gene. The V end lost 3 bases, the J end lost 3 bases, and 11 bases lay between the germline ends. As DNA, the CDR3 is TGTGCCAGCTCACCCCCAGACGACTACACTGAAGCTTTCTTT. Its protein product is CASSPPDDYTEAFF.

The gene calls are TRBV11-2 and TRBJ2-1, with 9 bases fitting TRBD1. The CDR3 is made up of 15 amino acids. V lost 2 bases, J lost 8 bases, and 7 bases stayed unmatched. Germline CDR1 SGHAT, CDR2 FQNNGV. The CDR3 reads CASSLIGTGSDEQFF. CDR3 DNA: TGTGCCAGCAGCTTAATAGGGACAGGGTCCGATGAGCAGTTCTTC.

Comment on this clone: Other DNA variants within this sample encode the same CDR3. V gene TRBV9 combines with J gene TRBJ2-7; perhaps D is TRBD1 or TRBD2 (5 bases each). CDR1 is SGDLS and CDR2 is YYNGEE in the germline V gene. Trimming cost V 0 bases and J 0 bases, with 10 bases left between them. CDR3 size: 15 residues. CDR3 nucleotide sequence: TGTGCCAGCAGCGTAGATGGGGGAGTCTCCTACGAGCAGTACTTC. Its protein product is CASSVDGGVSYEQYF.

In its sample, this clone was seen once. The rearrangement uses TRBV9 and TRBJ1-6; 12 positions agree with TRBD1. The J segment lost 9 bases and the V segment lost 3 bases, leaving 7 bases of the junction unmatched. The CDR3 spans 16 residues. Germline CDR1 reads SGDLS; CDR2 reads YYNGEE. This CDR3 reads CASSEGDRGLASPLHF. The CDR3 DNA follows: TGTGCCAGCAGCGAGGGGGACAGGGGGCTAGCTTCACCCCTCCACTTT.